Following are 25 T cell receptor beta chains from one sample sequenced in a study of beta chain features in type 1 diabetes. Expressed TCRB transcripts got sequenced, as all isolated RNA was reverse transcribed. Sequencing was performed with immunoSEQ multiplex PCR; in TCRdb, only in-frame clones are kept and a portion is missing. This table holds almost 350,000 clones, around 20% found once. Material for sequencing was naive CD4+ T cells from blood. Every receptor here comes from a woman between 18 and 29 years old in good health.

This clone turned up a few times. The chain combines TRBV30 with TRBJ2-7; 8 nucleotides align to TRBD2. The CDR3 totals 13 residues. CDR1 and CDR2 from the germline V gene are GTSNPN and SVGIG (reference sequence). V gave up 6 bases and J gave up 0 bases; unmatched junction bases: 4. This CDR3 is CACVAGSSYEQYF. The DNA of the CDR3 is TGTGCCTGCGTAGCGGGAAGCTCCTACGAGCAGTACTTC.

The rearrangement joins TRBV2 to TRBJ2-1; 10 bases align to TRBD2. V trimming: 6 bases; J trimming: 4 bases; junction bases outside the gene matches: 9. Germline assignment: CDR1 SNHLY and CDR2 FYNNEI. The CDR3 extends over 16 amino acids. Written as DNA, the CDR3 is TGTGCCAGCAGACTTATAGCGGGAGGACTATACAATGAGCAGTTCTTC. Protein sequence: CASRLIAGGLYNEQFF. The complete variable domain, with remaining parts taken from reference TRBV2 and TRBJ2-1, reads EPEVTQTPSHQVTQMGQEVILRCVPISNHLYFYWYRQILGQKVEFLVSFYNNEISEKSEIFDDQFSVERPDGSNFTLKIRSTKLEDSAMYFCASRLIAGGLYNEQFFGPGTRLTVL.

The chain uses TRBV7-9 and TRBJ1-1; D possibly corresponds to TRBD1 (5 bases). CDR3 size: 14 residues. Germline-derived CDR1 and CDR2 are SEHNR and FQNEAQ (reference sequence). Trimming took off 2 bases at V and 4 bases at J, with 11 bases between the two ends. Here the CDR3 DNA reads TGTGCCAGCAGCTTATCAGGGTTAGGCACTGAAGCTTTCTTT. Translated, it gives CASSLSGLGTEAFF.

This clone has only a few counts. The chain uses TRBV5-1 and TRBJ2-3; D perhaps matches TRBD1 (6 bases). Germline V gene data show CDR1 as SGHRS and CDR2 as YFSETQ. V lost 6 bases, J lost 0 bases, and 8 bases lay in between. The CDR3 has 13 residues. The CDR3 is CASNQGSTDTQYF. DNA for the CDR3: TGCGCCAGCAATCAGGGGAGCACAGATACGCAGTATTTT. Using reference TRBV5-1 and TRBJ2-3 for the parts outside the CDR3, the full variable domain is KAGVTQTPRYLIKTRGQQVTLSCSPISGHRSVSWYQQTPGQGLQFLFEYFSETQRNKGNFPGRFSGRQFSNSRSEMNVSTLELGDSALYLCASNQGSTDTQYFGPGTRLTVL.

This clone has just a few counts. Other nucleotide sequences in the sample specify the same CDR3. The J gene is TRBJ2-1, the V gene TRBV25-1; 8 bases fit TRBD2. This CDR3 spans 15 amino acids. Germline assignment: CDR1 MGHDK and CDR2 SYGVNS. The V gene end was trimmed by 2 bases and the J gene end by 1 base; junction bases not matched to a gene: 1. Here the CDR3 reads CASSEAGGSYNEQFF. In nucleotides, the CDR3 is TGTGCCAGCAGTGAAGCGGGGGGATCCTACAATGAGCAGTTCTTC. Drawing the rest from reference TRBV25-1 and TRBJ2-1, the complete variable domain is EADIYQTPRYLVIGTGKKITLECSQTMGHDKMYWYQQDPGMELHLIHYSYGVNSTEKGDLSSESTVSRIRTEHFPLTLESARPSHTSQYLCASSEAGGSYNEQFFGPGTRLTVL.

V gene TRBV5-1 combines with J gene TRBJ1-1; weak D call: TRBD1 (5 bases). V gave up 3 bases and J gave up 1 base, with 10 bases separating them. Germline loops: CDR1 SGHRS, CDR2 YFSETQ. The CDR3 runs to 14 residues. CDR3 sequence: CASSWGESNTEAFF. CDR3 in DNA: TGCGCCAGCAGCTGGGGGGAATCGAACACTGAAGCTTTCTTT.

This sequence joins TRBV30 and TRBJ2-7; 7 nucleotides agree with TRBD1. Germline assignment: CDR1 GTSNPN and CDR2 SVGIG (reference sequence). J was trimmed by 4 bases and V by 3 bases; bases with no gene match: 15. The CDR3 extends over 16 amino acids. CDR3 in amino acids: CAWSQGGPMTRYEQYF. For the CDR3, the DNA is TGTGCCTGGAGCCAAGGGGGCCCAATGACACGATACGAGCAGTACTTC.

A few counts support this clone. The chain joins TRBV7-2 to TRBJ2-1; 8 bases line up with TRBD1. The V and J ends lost 5 bases and 1 base, in that order; junction bases with no gene match: 4. This CDR3 is built from 15 residues. The germline V gene has CDR1 SGHTA and CDR2 FQGNSA. This chain's CDR3 is CASSIDRGSYNEQFF. The CDR3 nucleotides read TGTGCCAGCAGCATAGACAGGGGTTCCTACAATGAGCAGTTCTTC.

CDR3 residues: CSVLAGGPPDTQYF. The DNA for the CDR3 is TGCAGCGTTTTAGCGGGAGGGCCGCCAGATACGCAGTATTTT. The chain has TRBV29-1 and TRBJ2-3; 11 positions agree with TRBD2. CDR3 length equals 14 residues. V lost 5 bases and J lost 4; bases outside the gene matches: 5. Germline V gene sequence: CDR1 SQVTM, CDR2 ANQGSEA.

This clone was seen a handful of times. This chain connects TRBV19 to TRBJ2-1; D is possibly TRBD2 (6 bases). Germline V lookup: CDR1 LNHDA, CDR2 SQIVND (reference sequence). Between the trimmed V and J ends, which lost 6 bases and 9 bases, there was a span of 18 bases. The CDR3 contains 14 residues. CDR3 DNA sequence: TGTGCCAGTAGCGAGAGATGGAGGGGAGTTGAGCAGTTCTTC. Amino acids: CASSERWRGVEQFF.

The chain uses TRBV7-2 and TRBJ2-5; 9 bases fit TRBD1. Per the germline V gene, CDR1 is SGHTA and CDR2 is FQGNSA. V was clipped by 5 bases and J by 4 bases; unmatched bases: 5. The CDR3 contains 14 residues. The CDR3 loop reads CASSDRQGVETQYF. The CDR3 coding sequence is TGTGCCAGCAGCGACAGACAGGGGGTAGAGACCCAGTACTTC. Filled out from reference TRBV7-2 and TRBJ2-5, the complete variable domain reads GAGVSQSPSNKVTEKGKDVELRCDPISGHTALYWYRQSLGQGLEFLIYFQGNSAPDKSGLPSDRFSAERTGGSVSTLTIQRTQQEDSAVYLCASSDRQGVETQYFGPGTRLLVL.

J is TRBJ2-1 and V is TRBV13, with TRBD2 matching over 16 bases. V was clipped by 4 bases and J by 5 bases; unmatched bases: 11. CDR1 is PRHDT and CDR2 is FYEKMQ in the germline V gene (reference sequence). CDR3 length: 19 residues. CDR3 in amino acids: CASSSRVGLAGGKNNEQFF. The CDR3 DNA reads TGTGCCAGCAGCTCCCGGGTGGGACTAGCGGGAGGGAAGAACAATGAGCAGTTCTTC.

This clone was counted only a few times. The chain links TRBV18 to TRBJ2-3; D may be TRBD1 (6 bases). V dropped 2 bases and J dropped 1 base, with 13 bases sitting between them. The CDR3 loop spans 16 amino acids. Germline CDR1 reads KGHSH; CDR2 reads LQKENI. The CDR3 DNA reads as TGTGCCAGCTCACCATTCGGGGCAGGGGGCACAGATACGCAGTATTTT. Translation gives CASSPFGAGGTDTQYF.

This clone was detected only a few times. The gene calls are TRBV7-9 and TRBJ2-1, with TRBD2 matching 8 bases. Germline V gives CDR1 SEHNR, CDR2 FQNEAQ (reference sequence). The CDR3 runs to 13 residues. V lost 3 bases and J lost 9; bases outside the gene matches: 4. CDR3 coding DNA: TGTGCCAGCAGCTTGGCGGGGGGAGGTGAGCAGTTCTTC. This sequence encodes CASSLAGGGEQFF.

This sequence joins TRBV11-2 and TRBJ2-1; D remains unclear. The CDR3 sequence is 11 residues long. V was clipped by 5 bases and J by 9 bases, with 8 bases between them. Germline values: CDR1 SGHAT, CDR2 FQNNGV. The CDR3 loop is CASSGRVEQFF. The CDR3 nucleotides are TGTGCCAGCAGCGGTAGAGTTGAGCAGTTCTTC. Complete variable domain (other parts from reference TRBV11-2 and TRBJ2-1): EAGVAQSPRYKIIEKRQSVAFWCNPISGHATLYWYQQILGQGPKLLIQFQNNGVVDDSQLPKDRFSAERLKGVDSTLKIQPAKLEDSAVYLCASSGRVEQFFGPGTRLTVL.

This clone has a handful of counts. V gene TRBV6-4 combines with J gene TRBJ2-5; D is uncertain. Trimming took off 3 bases at V and 4 bases at J, with 6 bases between the two ends. This CDR3 has 12 amino acids. Germline lookup yields CDR1 MRHNA and CDR2 SNTAGT. The CDR3: CASSEARETQYF. The DNA for the CDR3 is TGTGCCAGCAGTGAAGCGCGAGAGACCCAGTACTTC.

This clone was found a few times. The V and J genes are TRBV7-2 and TRBJ1-1; a weak D match, TRBD1 (6 bases). This CDR3 region has 15 residues. Trimming left V 4 bases short and J 1 base short, with 13 bases between. The germline CDR1 and CDR2 sequences are SGHTA and FQGNSA. CDR3 loop: CASSYLTGRNTEAFF. The DNA of the CDR3 is TGTGCCAGCAGCTACCTGACAGGCCGGAACACTGAAGCTTTCTTT.

In nucleotides, the CDR3 is TGTGCCTGCCCTTCGGCACTAGCGGGAGACAATGAGCAGTTCTTC. This codes for CACPSALAGDNEQFF. The chain uses TRBV30 and TRBJ2-1; 11 nucleotides agree with TRBD2. The CDR3 totals 15 residues. Germline-derived CDR1 and CDR2 are GTSNPN and SVGIG (reference sequence). Trimming cost V 6 bases and J 5 bases; bases outside gene matches: 9.

The CDR3 DNA follows: TGTGCCAGCAGTGAAGAGGGGGGGCAGGGCTCACCCCTCCACTTT. This codes for CASSEEGGQGSPLHF. This chain connects TRBV2 to TRBJ1-6; TRBD1 is a possible D gene (6 bases). This CDR3 contains 15 residues. Trimming cost V 1 base and J 10 bases, with 14 bases left between them. CDR1 and CDR2 (germline): SNHLY, FYNNEI.

This clone was counted only a few times. The V call is TRBV14, the J call TRBJ2-3; no definite D call. V was shortened by 1 base and J by 2 bases, with 4 bases between the two germline ends. The CDR3 runs to 13 residues. Germline V gene sequence: CDR1 SGHDN, CDR2 FVKESK. CDR3 sequence reads: CASSQANTDTQYF. In DNA, the CDR3 is TGTGCCAGCAGCCAAGCTAACACAGATACGCAGTATTTT. The full variable domain, completed using reference TRBV14 and TRBJ2-3, is EAGVTQFPSHSVIEKGQTVTLRCDPISGHDNLYWYRRVMGKEIKFLLHFVKESKQDESGMPNNRFLAERTGGTYSTLKVQPAELEDSGVYFCASSQANTDTQYFGPGTRLTVL.

This rearrangement joins TRBV27 to TRBJ1-5; tentative D call: TRBD1 (6 bases). The CDR3 is 13 residues long. V lost 5 bases, J lost 5 bases, and 10 bases lay in between. In germline, CDR1 is MNHEY, CDR2 SMNVEV (reference sequence). The CDR3 bases are TGTGCCAGCAGTCTCACAGGGTATCAGCCCCAGCATTTT. As protein: CASSLTGYQPQHF.

This clone has more than one count but fewer than ten. The rearrangement links TRBV29-1 to TRBJ2-2; D call uncertain. Deletions cut 4 bases from V and 2 bases from J, with 11 bases between. Germline values: CDR1 SQVTM, CDR2 ANQGSEA. The CDR3 runs to 14 residues. The CDR3 is CSVVTTPNTGELFF. The DNA of the CDR3 is TGCAGCGTTGTAACGACACCAAACACCGGGGAGCTGTTTTTT.

The chain uses TRBV27 and TRBJ2-7; weak D call: TRBD1 (5 bases). V was clipped by 3 bases and J by 6 bases, with 15 bases between them. There are 14 residues in the CDR3. CDR1 and CDR2 from the germline V gene are MNHEY and SMNVEV (reference sequence). The CDR3 DNA reads as TGTGCCAGCAGTTTTCAGGGATCGTCGACCGAGCAGTACTTC. Encoded protein: CASSFQGSSTEQYF.

The CDR3 sequence is CASSGGTSDSTAKNIQYF. The CDR3 region has the DNA TGTGCCAGCAGCGGCGGGACTAGCGATTCAACAGCCAAAAACATTCAGTACTTC. This chain uses TRBV5-4 with TRBJ2-4; 10 positions agree with TRBD2. This CDR3 comprises 18 residues. Germline CDR1 SGHNT, CDR2 YYREEE (reference sequence). V lost 4 bases, J lost 0 bases, and 10 bases stayed unmatched.

This clone showed up just a few times. The chain carries TRBV5-6 and TRBJ2-1; 8 nucleotides agree with TRBD2. Germline V gives CDR1 SGHDT, CDR2 YYEEEE. This CDR3 is built from 16 residues. J gave up 0 bases and V 1 base, and 3 bases lay outside the gene matches. The CDR3 reads CASSLLGRGSYNEQFF. In DNA, the CDR3 is TGTGCCAGCAGCTTGCTCGGGAGGGGCTCCTACAATGAGCAGTTCTTC.